The entry below gives a single T cell receptor (beta chain) sequence along with its context. Its antigen is undetermined. The germline V and J ends were trimmed by 0 bases and 7 bases, with 10 bases remaining between them. Germline lookup yields CDR1 SGHDT and CDR2 YYEEEE. CDR3 length: 14 amino acids. The entry originates in a study of cytomegalovirus exposure and HLA in healthy donors. Study-wide findings and caveats: Later genetic work tied a missense DCLRE1C variant to beta-chain V and J trimming.

Vbeta (60) and Jbeta (13) primers were used in the PCR. Only in-frame clones appear in the TCRdb table, and some are missing; sequencing was by immunoSEQ multiplex PCR. The data show 25,000 to 30,000 clones, about 66% seen once. Input material: PBMCs. This clonotype was obtained from a male donor in good health and CMV-seropositive. The J gene is TRBJ1-4, the V gene TRBV5-6; no clear D. CDR3 sequence (DNA): TGTGCCAGCAGCTTGGGCACAGCTCGTGAAAAACTGTTTTTT. Its protein is CASSLGTAREKLFF.